This TCR beta chain was retrieved from a study of cytomegalovirus exposure and HLA in healthy donors. Study-level results: The study found most TCR sequences rare, yet found some public TCRs in many donors. Analyses of presence and absence presupposed an approximately uniform sequencing depth across donors.

As regards this clone: Its antigen is currently unknown.

The CDR3 consists of 16 residues. Germline V gives CDR1 SGHAT, CDR2 FQNNGV. V lost 2 bases and J 1 base, leaving 13 bases between the germline ends. The PCR contained 60 Vbeta and 13 Jbeta primers. Sequenced by immunoSEQ multiplex PCR; TCRdb stores in-frame clones only, minus some. This table holds about 280,000 clones, approximately 90% found once. The sequence was collected from a woman aged 18 to 35 in good health and CMV-seronegative. Source material: PBMCs. V and J are TRBV11-2 and TRBJ2-3, with a possible D match to TRBD1 (6 bases). CDR3 nucleotide sequence: TGTGCCAGCAGCTTATTCAGGGGCGCCCGCACAGATACGCAGTATTTT. As protein: CASSLFRGARTDTQYF.